A selection of T cell receptor beta chains follows, all from one sample in a study of shared clonotypes between healthy human individuals. Assay used: immunoSEQ multiplex PCR; TCRdb lists only in-frame clones, some missing. The table shows about 2 million clones, with over 85% occurring only once. Material for sequencing was naive CD4+ T cells sorted from blood. These receptors were taken from a young man in good health. CDR3s include the opening cysteine and the closing phenylalanine or tryptophan. The D gene is left open where the match is weak. A row's size may be missing; if present it is once, few, many or a size class.

v_call: TRBV6-5
j_call: TRBJ2-2
d_call: NA
clone_size: NA
cdr3_nt: TGTGCCAGCAGACCTGCGAACGGGGAGCTGTTTTTT
cdr3_aa: CASRPANGELFF

v_call: TRBV5-1
j_call: TRBJ1-1
d_call: NA
clone_size: NA
cdr3_nt: TGCGCCAGCAGCCCGAGTGCGGCGAACACTGAAGCTTTCTTT
cdr3_aa: CASSPSAANTEAFF

v_call: TRBV7-8
j_call: TRBJ2-3
d_call: NA
clone_size: NA
cdr3_nt: TGTGCCAGCAGCTTAGCGACTAGGAAGGGCACAGATACGCAGTATTTT
cdr3_aa: CASSLATRKGTDTQYF

v_call: TRBV6-5
j_call: TRBJ2-7
d_call: TRBD1
clone_size: NA
cdr3_nt: TGTGCCAGCCGGGACAGGACTGCCTACGAGCAGTACTTC
cdr3_aa: CASRDRTAYEQYF

v_call: TRBV6-1
j_call: TRBJ2-4
d_call: NA
clone_size: NA
cdr3_nt: TGTGCCAGCAGGGACTCGGTAAGCCAGTACTTC
cdr3_aa: CASRDSVSQYF

v_call: TRBV4-2
j_call: TRBJ1-3
d_call: NA
clone_size: NA
cdr3_nt: TGTGCCAGCAGCCCGGGTCCTGGAAACACCATATATTTT
cdr3_aa: CASSPGPGNTIYF

v_call: TRBV28
j_call: TRBJ2-7
d_call: NA
clone_size: NA
cdr3_nt: TGTGCCAGCAGTTTAGTAGGGAGCGAGCAGTACTTC
cdr3_aa: CASSLVGSEQYF

v_call: TRBV21-1
j_call: TRBJ2-1
d_call: NA
clone_size: NA
cdr3_nt: TGTGCCAGCATCCCGCGGACTAGCGGCTCCTACAATGAGCAGTTCTTC
cdr3_aa: CASIPRTSGSYNEQFF

v_call: TRBV4-1
j_call: TRBJ2-5
d_call: NA
clone_size: NA
cdr3_nt: TGCGCCAGCAGCCAACCTAGGGCCGGGGCTCTAGGAGAGACCCAGTACTTC
cdr3_aa: CASSQPRAGALGETQYF

v_call: TRBV5-1
j_call: TRBJ2-2
d_call: NA
clone_size: NA
cdr3_nt: TGCGCCAGCAGTCAGGGTGTGAACACCGGGGAGCTGTTTTTT
cdr3_aa: CASSQGVNTGELFF

v_call: TRBV2
j_call: TRBJ1-4
d_call: NA
clone_size: NA
cdr3_nt: TGTGCCAGCAGTGGGGGCGACCGCCGCGTTTTT
cdr3_aa: CASSGGDRRVF

v_call: TRBV18
j_call: TRBJ2-4
d_call: NA
clone_size: many
cdr3_nt: TGTGCCAGCTCACCACCTCCTTCGAATACGGCCAAAAACATTCAGTACTTC
cdr3_aa: CASSPPPSNTAKNIQYF

v_call: TRBV4-3
j_call: TRBJ1-6
d_call: NA
clone_size: once
cdr3_nt: TGCGCCAGCAGCCAAGATCCCACAGGTCCGCTCCTCTACTTT
cdr3_aa: CASSQDPTGPLLYF

v_call: TRBV4-1
j_call: TRBJ1-6
d_call: NA
clone_size: once
cdr3_nt: TGCGCCAGCAGCCAAGATCTGGGGGGAGGGTCACCCCTCCACTTT
cdr3_aa: CASSQDLGGGSPLHF

v_call: TRBV28
j_call: TRBJ2-1
d_call: NA
clone_size: NA
cdr3_nt: TGTGCCAGCAGTTCACAGCCGAGGGGCTACAATGAGCAGTTCTTC
cdr3_aa: CASSSQPRGYNEQFF

v_call: TRBV6-5
j_call: TRBJ2-5
d_call: TRBD2
clone_size: NA
cdr3_nt: TGTGCCAGCAGTTTCCCGACTAGCGGGGGGCAAGAGACCCAGTACTTC
cdr3_aa: CASSFPTSGGQETQYF

v_call: TRBV7-6
j_call: TRBJ2-7
d_call: NA
clone_size: NA
cdr3_nt: TGTGCCAGCAGCCGTCTGATCGATTCCTACGAGCAGTACTTC
cdr3_aa: CASSRLIDSYEQYF

v_call: TRBV18
j_call: TRBJ2-7
d_call: NA
clone_size: NA
cdr3_nt: TGTGCCAGCTCACCAGTAGACGACAGGACATCCTACGAGCAGTACTTC
cdr3_aa: CASSPVDDRTSYEQYF

v_call: TRBV4-3
j_call: TRBJ2-1
d_call: NA
clone_size: NA
cdr3_nt: TGCGCCAGCAGCCCTGGGTCGTGGACCGCTGGCGATGAGCAGTTCTTC
cdr3_aa: CASSPGSWTAGDEQFF

v_call: TRBV9
j_call: TRBJ1-3
d_call: NA
clone_size: NA
cdr3_nt: TGTGCCAGCAGCGTAGCCCAGACTGGAAACACCATATATTTT
cdr3_aa: CASSVAQTGNTIYF

v_call: TRBV5-1
j_call: TRBJ1-1
d_call: TRBD1
clone_size: NA
cdr3_nt: TGCGCCAGCAGCAGTGACAGGGGATATACTGAAGCTTTCTTT
cdr3_aa: CASSSDRGYTEAFF

v_call: TRBV6-1
j_call: TRBJ2-6
d_call: TRBD1
clone_size: NA
cdr3_nt: TGTGCCAGCAGACCCGACAGGGTTGGGGCCAACGTCCTGACTTTC
cdr3_aa: CASRPDRVGANVLTF

v_call: TRBV6-5
j_call: TRBJ1-1
d_call: NA
clone_size: NA
cdr3_nt: TGTGCCAGCAGTTCCCCAGAACGAAAAGGGACTGAAGCTTTCTTT
cdr3_aa: CASSSPERKGTEAFF

v_call: TRBV10-1
j_call: TRBJ2-7
d_call: NA
clone_size: NA
cdr3_nt: TGCGCCAGCAGTGAAACCGGGGCAGGGACGAGCTACGAGCAGTACTTC
cdr3_aa: CASSETGAGTSYEQYF

v_call: TRBV10-3
j_call: TRBJ1-3
d_call: NA
clone_size: NA
cdr3_nt: TGTGCCATCAGTGTGGGCGACTTTATCTCTGGAAACACCATATATTTT
cdr3_aa: CAISVGDFISGNTIYF

v_call: TRBV19
j_call: TRBJ2-4
d_call: TRBD1
clone_size: NA
cdr3_nt: TGTGCCAGTAGTATCAGGGGGCTTGGAGCCAAAAACATTCAGTACTTC
cdr3_aa: CASSIRGLGAKNIQYF

v_call: TRBV5-1
j_call: TRBJ2-6
d_call: NA
clone_size: NA
cdr3_nt: TGCGCCAGCAGCTTGGGGGGCGCCAGGCCTGGGGCCAACGTCCTGACTTTC
cdr3_aa: CASSLGGARPGANVLTF

v_call: TRBV15
j_call: TRBJ2-1
d_call: TRBD1
clone_size: NA
cdr3_nt: TGTGCCACCAGCAGAGAGAGGGACAGCTCCTACAATGAGCAGTTCTTC
cdr3_aa: CATSRERDSSYNEQFF

v_call: TRBV19
j_call: TRBJ1-2
d_call: NA
clone_size: NA
cdr3_nt: TGTGCCAGTAGTATTCTGGAAACCGGGCGGGGCTACACCTTC
cdr3_aa: CASSILETGRGYTF

v_call: TRBV18
j_call: TRBJ2-7
d_call: NA
clone_size: NA
cdr3_nt: TGTGCCAGCTCACCGGGACGCTCATCCTACGAGCAGTACTTC
cdr3_aa: CASSPGRSSYEQYF

v_call: TRBV11-2
j_call: TRBJ2-3
d_call: NA
clone_size: NA
cdr3_nt: TGTGCCAGCAGCTTAGCGGTGGAGGAGTGGACGCAGTATTTT
cdr3_aa: CASSLAVEEWTQYF

v_call: TRBV12-5
j_call: TRBJ1-1
d_call: NA
clone_size: once
cdr3_nt: TGTGCTAGTGGTTTGGTATCGGTGGCAGGACGGAACACTGAAGCTTTCTTT
cdr3_aa: CASGLVSVAGRNTEAFF

v_call: TRBV6-4
j_call: TRBJ1-2
d_call: NA
clone_size: once
cdr3_nt: TGTGCCAGCAGTGACTCGATAGTCAAGCGGGGCTACACCTTC
cdr3_aa: CASSDSIVKRGYTF

v_call: TRBV9
j_call: TRBJ2-7
d_call: TRBD2
clone_size: NA
cdr3_nt: TGTGCCAGCAGCCGCGGCGGGACTAGCGGGAGTTGGGAGCAGTACTTC
cdr3_aa: CASSRGGTSGSWEQYF

v_call: TRBV5-1
j_call: TRBJ1-2
d_call: NA
clone_size: NA
cdr3_nt: TGCGCCAGCAGCCCGGAGGGGGACGCTAACTATGGCTACACCTTC
cdr3_aa: CASSPEGDANYGYTF

v_call: TRBV27
j_call: TRBJ1-1
d_call: NA
clone_size: once
cdr3_nt: TGTGCCAGCAGTTCCAACCACGCGAGCACTGAAGCTTTCTTT
cdr3_aa: CASSSNHASTEAFF

v_call: TRBV29-1
j_call: TRBJ1-1
d_call: NA
clone_size: NA
cdr3_nt: TGCAGCGTTGAACTGGTCGCCACTGAAGCTTTCTTT
cdr3_aa: CSVELVATEAFF

v_call: TRBV7-7
j_call: TRBJ2-7
d_call: TRBD1
clone_size: NA
cdr3_nt: TGTGCTAGCAGCCTAGGGGGGACAGGAGAATACGAGCAGTACTTC
cdr3_aa: CASSLGGTGEYEQYF

v_call: TRBV6-4
j_call: TRBJ2-1
d_call: NA
clone_size: NA
cdr3_nt: TGTGCCAGCAGTGCCTCTGCTCCTAGCTCCTACAATGAGCAGTTCTTC
cdr3_aa: CASSASAPSSYNEQFF

v_call: TRBV19
j_call: TRBJ1-2
d_call: NA
clone_size: NA
cdr3_nt: TGTGCCCCTTCCCCCAGGGTAGGCTACACCTTC
cdr3_aa: CAPSPRVGYTF

v_call: TRBV30
j_call: TRBJ2-6
d_call: NA
clone_size: NA
cdr3_nt: TGTGCCTGGAGTGTAAGGGTTACGGGAGGGGCCAACGTCCTGACTTTC
cdr3_aa: CAWSVRVTGGANVLTF

v_call: TRBV2
j_call: TRBJ2-3
d_call: TRBD2
clone_size: NA
cdr3_nt: TGTGCCAGTGGACTAGCGGGAGGCACAGATACGCAGTATTTT
cdr3_aa: CASGLAGGTDTQYF

v_call: TRBV4-3
j_call: TRBJ2-7
d_call: TRBD2
clone_size: NA
cdr3_nt: TGCGCCAGCAGCCAAGAAGGAGGACTAGCGGTCTACGAGCAGTACTTC
cdr3_aa: CASSQEGGLAVYEQYF

v_call: TRBV9
j_call: TRBJ2-1
d_call: NA
clone_size: NA
cdr3_nt: TGTGCCAGCAGCATCGGTGGGGCGGGACTCGCAACCAATGAGCAGTTCTTC
cdr3_aa: CASSIGGAGLATNEQFF

v_call: TRBV5-1
j_call: TRBJ1-1
d_call: TRBD1
clone_size: NA
cdr3_nt: TGCGCCAGCAGCTTGGTTGGACAGGGATTTTCTGAAGCTTTCTTT
cdr3_aa: CASSLVGQGFSEAFF

v_call: TRBV6-5
j_call: TRBJ1-2
d_call: TRBD1
clone_size: once
cdr3_nt: TGTGCCAGCAGCGACAGGGGACAGGGCCACTACACCTTC
cdr3_aa: CASSDRGQGHYTF

v_call: TRBV6-1
j_call: TRBJ2-7
d_call: NA
clone_size: NA
cdr3_nt: TGTGCCAGCAGCCGACTGTACGAGCAGTACTTC
cdr3_aa: CASSRLYEQYF

v_call: TRBV28
j_call: TRBJ1-6
d_call: NA
clone_size: few
cdr3_nt: TGTGCCAGCAGTTTTGAGCAGGTCCACTCACCCCTCCACTTT
cdr3_aa: CASSFEQVHSPLHF